These 26 T cell receptor beta chains came from one sample sequenced in a study of T cells in Graves' hyperthyroidism and ophthalmopathy. Using RNA transcripts as the source, TCR beta CDR3 regions were amplified. First-round RT-PCR with HTBI primers amplified the TCR CDR3 region. TCRdb called the multiplex PCR reads again in MiXCR, with one record for every CDR3 protein. The table shows 500,000 to 600,000 distinct CDR3 sequences, with approximately 48% occurring only once. Sequenced: peripheral blood or thyroid tissue (not recorded which). These receptors all come from an adult woman with Graves' disease, either hyperthyroidism or ophthalmopathy (not recorded which).

CDR3 sequence: CASSADRRDKETQYF. The CDR3 region has the DNA TGCGCCAGCAGCGCTGACAGGAGAGATAAAGAGACCCAGTACTTC. V usage is TRBV10-2 and J usage is TRBJ2-5; D is perhaps TRBD1 (6 bases). CDR1 and CDR2 from the germline V gene are WSHSY and SAAADI. This CDR3 contains 15 residues. Deletions cut 6 bases from V and 3 bases from J, with 17 bases between.

This clonotype occurred many times. This rearrangement joins TRBV7-2 to TRBJ2-5; TRBD1 matches at 8 bases. The CDR3 totals 15 residues. The V segment lost 1 base and the J segment 5 bases; nucleotides outside the gene matches: 6. Germline CDR1 is SGHTA and CDR2 is FQGNSA. CDR3 coding DNA: TGTGCCAGCAGCTTAGGGTCGACAGGGGTCGAGACCCAGTACTTC. It is translated as CASSLGSTGVETQYF.

With regard to this clonotype: One junction end disagrees with the germline gene, perhaps due to a read error. The CDR3 sequence is CASSLIPVMNTEAFF. CDR3 bases: TGCGCCAGCAGCTTAATCCCGGTCATGAACACTGAAGCTTTCTTT. The chain recombines TRBV7-9 with TRBJ1-1; D is uncertain. Looked up from germline, CDR1 is SEHNR and CDR2 is FQNEAQ (reference sequence). The CDR3 runs to 15 residues.

This clonotype was found a few times. This sequence joins TRBV7-9 and TRBJ2-6; 7 bases are shared with TRBD1. The CDR3 has 16 amino acids. Germline CDR1 and CDR2: SEHNR and FQNEAQ (reference sequence). J was trimmed by 3 bases and V by 0 bases; bases with no gene match: 2. The CDR3 region is CASSLAGTDGANVLTF. DNA of the CDR3: TGTGCCAGCAGCTTAGCCGGGACAGATGGGGCCAACGTCCTGACTTTC.

This clonotype was observed many times. The rearrangement joins TRBV20-1 to TRBJ1-4, with D uncertain. In germline, CDR1 is DFQATT, CDR2 SNEGSKA (reference sequence). The CDR3 has 13 amino acids. Trimming stripped 5 bases from V and 7 bases from J, with 14 bases between. CDR3 sequence reads: CSASPRAIEKLFF. CDR3 DNA sequence: TGCAGTGCTTCGCCCCGGGCCATTGAAAAACTGTTTTTT.

The J gene is TRBJ2-7, the V gene TRBV7-9, with 7 bases matching TRBD2. This CDR3 is 14 amino acids long. With 5 bases clipped from V and 5 bases from J, the junction kept 9 bases outside the gene matches. Germline loops: CDR1 SEHNR, CDR2 FQNEAQ (reference sequence). The CDR3 region has the DNA TGTGCCAGCAGCCACCGGGAGGTTTTCCACGAGCAGTACTTC. Encoded protein: CASSHREVFHEQYF.

V usage is TRBV20-1 and J usage is TRBJ2-5; 7 bases map to TRBD2. The CDR3 totals 14 residues. Germline trimming cut 2 bases from V and 6 bases from J; bases unmatched to any gene: 9. Germline values: CDR1 DFQATT, CDR2 SNEGSKA (reference sequence). CDR3 sequence: CSARWAGEPKTQYF. The CDR3 DNA reads TGCAGTGCTAGATGGGCGGGAGAGCCAAAGACCCAGTACTTC.

This clonotype was seen ten or more times. The chain combines TRBV12-3 or TRBV12-4 with TRBJ2-5; D might be TRBD2 (6 bases). The V gene lost 3 bases and the J gene lost 1 base, with 12 bases spanning the gap. The CDR3 loop spans 15 amino acids. The CDR3 DNA reads as TGTGCCAGCAGTTTTTGGAGGGCCTCCCAAGAGACCCAGTACTTC. Protein product: CASSFWRASQETQYF.

The chain combines TRBV6-2 or TRBV6-3 with TRBJ1-1; D gene unclear. The V gene's germline CDR1 is MNHEY and CDR2 SVGEGT. The CDR3 extends over 13 amino acids. CDR3 in DNA: TGTGCTAGACATGTCGGAGGATACACTGAAGCTTTCTTT. It is translated as CARHVGGYTEAFF.

This clonotype was recorded at least ten times. The chain recombines TRBV2 with TRBJ2-2; 7 bases are shared with TRBD1. CDR3 length: 15 residues. Trimming cost V 6 bases and J 3 bases; bases outside gene matches: 7. Per the germline V gene, CDR1 is SNHLY and CDR2 is FYNNEI. CDR3 nucleotides: TGTGCCAGCAGCCTAGACAGGGCGGACACCGGGGAGCTGTTTTTT. It codes for CASSLDRADTGELFF.

A single count supports this clonotype. This could be a read error, since a much larger clone is one nucleotide away. The gene calls are TRBV11-1 and TRBJ1-1; no firm D call. V lost 1 base and J 6 bases, leaving 9 bases between the germline ends. The CDR3 contains 13 residues. The germline V gene has CDR1 SGHAT and CDR2 FQDESV (reference sequence). CDR3 region: CASSLGHAAEAFF. In DNA, the CDR3 is TGTGCCAGCAGCTTAGGGCATGCTGCTGAAGCTTTCTTT. Looking up the rest from reference TRBV11-1 and TRBJ1-1 gives the full variable domain: EAEVAQSPRYKITEKSQAVAFWCDPISGHATLYWYRQILGQGPELLVQFQDESVVDDSQLPKDRFSAERLKGVDSTLKIQPAELGDSAMYLCASSLGHAAEAFFGQGTRLTVV.

V usage is TRBV5-1 and J usage is TRBJ2-7, with D unresolved. Germline V lookup: CDR1 SGHRS, CDR2 YFSETQ. CDR3 length: 12 amino acids. V lost 4 bases to trimming and J lost 6 bases, with 11 bases between them. CDR3 coding DNA: TGCGCCAGCAGCAGCTTTGGGTCCGAGCAGTACTTC. This encodes CASSSFGSEQYF.

In its sample, this clonotype was seen many times. The chain links TRBV7-2 to TRBJ1-3, with a possible D match to TRBD1 (5 bases). V was cut by 0 bases and J by 1 base, with 13 bases left in between. Germline V gene sequence: CDR1 SGHTA, CDR2 FQGNSA. The CDR3 has 17 residues. CDR3 region: CASSLAGWSGSGNTIYF. CDR3 nucleotides: TGTGCCAGCAGCTTAGCGGGGTGGTCAGGGTCTGGAAACACCATATATTTT.

This rearrangement joins TRBV7-9 to TRBJ2-7; 7 bases line up with TRBD2. The J call may be mistaken, given a closer DNA end match to TRBJ2-1. The CDR3 sequence is 17 residues long. Per germline, CDR1 SEHNR and CDR2 FQNEAQ (reference sequence). The CDR3 DNA is TGTGCCAGCAGCTTAGGGCGGGAGCTTGCTTTCTACAATGAGCAGTTCTTC. Translated, it gives CASSLGRELAFYNEQFF.

This clonotype occurred many times. The germline gene is not matched at one end of the junction; a read error may be the cause. The chain is built from TRBV7-7 and TRBJ1-1; D gene uncertain. There are 14 residues in the CDR3. Germline V gene sequence: CDR1 SSHAT, CDR2 FNYEAQ (reference sequence). The CDR3 DNA is TGTGCTAGCAGCCCTACCTTTCTGTCGGGAGAAGCTTTCTTT. Amino acid sequence: CASSPTFLSGEAFF.

The gene calls are TRBV20-1 and TRBJ2-5; D remains ambiguous. Germline CDR1 is DFQATT and CDR2 is SNEGSKA (reference sequence). The length of the CDR3 is 14 residues. With 4 bases removed from V and 0 bases from J, the gap between germline ends came to 12 bases. The CDR3 loop is CSATPDGYQETQYF. In nucleotides, the CDR3 is TGCAGTGCTACCCCCGATGGGTACCAAGAGACCCAGTACTTC.

This clonotype was seen a single time. The rearrangement uses TRBV5-4 and TRBJ2-5; 13 nucleotides agree with TRBD2. Losses at the gene ends were 5 bases for V and 1 base for J; bases not matched to a gene: 2. The CDR3 sequence is 15 residues long. Looked up from germline, CDR1 is SGHNT and CDR2 is YYREEE (reference sequence). CDR3 protein: CASRRTSGSQETQYF. For the CDR3, the DNA is TGTGCCAGCAGAAGGACTAGCGGGAGCCAAGAGACCCAGTACTTC.

V and J are TRBV7-6 and TRBJ1-1, with D perhaps matching TRBD1 (6 bases). This CDR3 comprises 13 residues. From germline, CDR1 is SGHVS and CDR2 FNYEAQ. Trimming took off 10 bases at V and 4 bases at J, with 16 bases between the two ends. The CDR3 spells CAISAGESTEAFF. CDR3 in DNA: TGTGCCATCAGTGCAGGGGAGAGCACTGAAGCTTTCTTT.

This rearrangement joins TRBV15 to TRBJ2-5; 9 nucleotides align to TRBD1. The V segment lost 4 bases and the J segment 5 bases; nucleotides outside the gene matches: 5. The CDR3 has 14 residues. Germline V lookup: CDR1 LNHNV, CDR2 YYDKDF (reference sequence). The CDR3 loop reads CATSNYRGRETQYF. In DNA, the CDR3 is TGTGCCACCAGCAACTACAGGGGGCGGGAGACCCAGTACTTC.

This clonotype was found a few times. The chain has TRBV6-5 and TRBJ1-1; 8 bases map to TRBD1. V lost 7 bases and J lost 7; bases outside the gene matches: 8. The V gene's germline CDR1 is MNHEY and CDR2 SVGAGI. This CDR3 comprises 13 residues. The CDR3 protein is CASILRGQGEAFF. DNA of the CDR3: TGTGCCAGCATTCTTAGAGGACAGGGTGAAGCTTTCTTT.

In its sample, this clonotype was seen many times. The chain couples TRBV19 to TRBJ1-2, with D unresolved. The V gene lost 4 bases and the J gene lost 8 bases, with 17 bases spanning the gap. Looked up from germline, CDR1 is LNHDA and CDR2 is SQIVND (reference sequence). This CDR3 contains 14 residues. CDR3 amino acids: CASSNPTLGMGYTF. In nucleotides, the CDR3 is TGTGCCAGTAGTAACCCAACTCTAGGGATGGGCTACACCTTC.

The rearrangement joins TRBV10-3 to TRBJ1-5; a possible D gene is TRBD1 (5 bases). Per germline, CDR1 ENHRY and CDR2 SYGVKD. Trimming left V 10 bases short and J 0 bases short, with 16 bases between. The CDR3 has 15 amino acids. DNA of the CDR3: TGTGCCAGCAACTCAGGGCGCCCTAGCAATCAGCCCCAGCATTTT. Translated, it gives CASNSGRPSNQPQHF.

The chain couples TRBV7-9 to TRBJ2-7; D is unclear. The CDR3 length is 16 residues. The germline gives CDR1 SEHNR, CDR2 FQNEAQ (reference sequence). The germline V and J ends were trimmed by 5 bases and 0 bases, with 17 bases remaining between them. CDR3 residues: CASSPDRRHPSYEQYF. The CDR3 bases are TGTGCCAGCAGCCCCGACCGACGACACCCCTCCTACGAGCAGTACTTC.

This clonotype was seen just once. The DNA is left out, because the CDR3 cannot be placed on it with certainty; the CDR3 is given as TCRdb lists it. The CDR3 sequence: CASRQGSTYEQYFGPGTIYF. The V and J genes are TRBV6-5 and TRBJ1-3; the table's D call of TRBD1 was not tested on the DNA. The CDR3 extends over 20 residues, inclusive of both ends. The germline gives CDR1 MNHEY, CDR2 SVGAGI.

J is TRBJ1-5 and V is TRBV7-2; D is perhaps TRBD1 (5 bases). Trimming pared 1 base from V and 8 bases from J, leaving 21 bases between. Looked up from germline, CDR1 is SGHTA and CDR2 is FQGNSA. This CDR3 is built from 17 residues. The CDR3 loop reads CASSLEGTSGSTKPQHF. Here the CDR3 DNA reads TGTGCCAGCAGCTTAGAAGGGACTAGCGGCTCAACTAAGCCCCAGCATTTT.

In its sample, this clonotype was seen many times. The chain employs TRBV29-1 and TRBJ2-7; either TRBD1 or TRBD2 may supply D (5 bases each). CDR1 is SQVTM and CDR2 is ANQGSEA in the germline V gene. V was clipped by 2 bases and J by 9 bases, with 17 bases between them. This CDR3 region has 13 residues. Here the CDR3 reads CSVEKGRGDAQYF. As DNA, the CDR3 is TGCAGCGTTGAAAAGGGTAGAGGGGATGCGCAGTACTTC.